Listed below are T cell receptor beta chains from one sample, sequenced in a study of CD8+ T cells in alopecia areata. Repertoires were generated with immunoSEQ multiplex PCR, while TCRdb's copy carries only in-frame clones and drops some. Among roughly 76,000 clones listed, roughly 30% were seen once. The sequences come from CD8+ T cells sorted from blood, collected at week 4, from a patient treated with tofacitinib. These receptors all come from a human donor with alopecia areata. CDR3s include the opening cysteine and the closing phenylalanine or tryptophan. The D gene is left open where the match is weak. Not all rows give a size; the values are once, few, many and, for expanded clones, a class.

d_gene: .
abundance: .
j_gene: TRBJ2-3
v_gene: TRBV15
CDR3aa: CATSRDRDTQYF
CDR3nt: TGTGCCACCAGCAGAGATCGCGATACGCAGTATTTT

d_gene: .
abundance: .
j_gene: TRBJ2-7
v_gene: TRBV7-2
CDR3aa: CASSLEADYYEQYF
CDR3nt: TGTGCCAGCAGCTTAGAAGCGGACTACTACGAGCAGTACTTC

d_gene: TRBD1
abundance: .
j_gene: TRBJ2-7
v_gene: TRBV30
CDR3aa: CAWSVLGQGTSYEQYF
CDR3nt: TGTGCCTGGAGTGTACTAGGACAGGGGACTTCCTACGAGCAGTACTTC

d_gene: .
abundance: medium-sized
j_gene: TRBJ1-5
v_gene: TRBV4-1
CDR3aa: CASSQEGNSNQPQHF
CDR3nt: TGCGCCAGCAGCCAAGAGGGGAATAGCAATCAGCCCCAGCATTTT

d_gene: .
abundance: few
j_gene: TRBJ1-2
v_gene: TRBV29-1
CDR3aa: CSVPQGHWGYTF
CDR3nt: TGCAGCGTTCCTCAAGGACACTGGGGCTACACCTTC

d_gene: .
abundance: few
j_gene: TRBJ1-2
v_gene: TRBV29-1
CDR3aa: CSVVGIYGYTF
CDR3nt: TGCAGCGTTGTAGGGATCTATGGCTACACCTTC

d_gene: .
abundance: .
j_gene: TRBJ2-2
v_gene: TRBV29-1
CDR3aa: CSVDRTGELFF
CDR3nt: TGCAGCGTTGACCGCACCGGGGAGCTGTTTTTT

d_gene: .
abundance: .
j_gene: TRBJ2-7
v_gene: TRBV14
CDR3aa: CASSQYGRVHEQYF
CDR3nt: TGTGCCAGCAGCCAATACGGCAGGGTCCACGAGCAGTACTTC

d_gene: .
abundance: .
j_gene: TRBJ2-2
v_gene: TRBV30
CDR3aa: CASPTSGELFF
CDR3nt: TGTGCCTCGCCTACATCCGGGGAGCTGTTTTTT

d_gene: .
abundance: .
j_gene: TRBJ1-5
v_gene: TRBV7-9
CDR3aa: CASSLGDFSNQPQHF
CDR3nt: TGTGCCAGCAGCTTGGGGGACTTTAGCAATCAGCCCCAGCATTTT

d_gene: TRBD1
abundance: once
j_gene: TRBJ2-7
v_gene: TRBV29-1
CDR3aa: CSVVRTGSFEQYF
CDR3nt: TGCAGCGTTGTAAGGACAGGGAGTTTCGAGCAGTACTTC

d_gene: .
abundance: .
j_gene: TRBJ2-1
v_gene: TRBV11-2
CDR3aa: CASSTRHEQFF
CDR3nt: TGTGCCAGCAGTACCAGGCATGAGCAGTTCTTC

d_gene: TRBD2
abundance: .
j_gene: TRBJ2-1
v_gene: TRBV10-3
CDR3aa: CAIKASGNEQFF
CDR3nt: TGTGCCATCAAGGCTAGCGGGAATGAGCAGTTCTTC

d_gene: .
abundance: few
j_gene: TRBJ2-7
v_gene: TRBV27
CDR3aa: CASSSGGWEQYF
CDR3nt: TGTGCCAGCAGTTCCGGCGGTTGGGAGCAGTACTTC

d_gene: .
abundance: few
j_gene: TRBJ1-1
v_gene: TRBV28
CDR3aa: CASSLGKGSEAFF
CDR3nt: TGTGCCAGCAGTTTAGGGAAGGGGAGTGAAGCTTTCTTT

d_gene: .
abundance: .
j_gene: TRBJ1-2
v_gene: TRBV30
CDR3aa: CAVGTHYGYTF
CDR3nt: TGTGCCGTCGGGACTCACTATGGCTACACCTTC

d_gene: .
abundance: few
j_gene: TRBJ2-7
v_gene: TRBV12-5
CDR3aa: CASGWDESYEQYF
CDR3nt: TGTGCTAGTGGCTGGGACGAGTCCTACGAGCAGTACTTC

d_gene: .
abundance: few
j_gene: TRBJ1-1
v_gene: TRBV5-1
CDR3aa: CASSTEPGVAEAFF
CDR3nt: TGCGCCAGCAGCACAGAACCAGGGGTGGCTGAAGCTTTCTTT

d_gene: .
abundance: few
j_gene: TRBJ2-7
v_gene: TRBV30
CDR3aa: CAWSVPDYEQYF
CDR3nt: TGTGCCTGGAGTGTCCCCGACTACGAGCAGTACTTC

d_gene: TRBD2
abundance: .
j_gene: TRBJ2-3
v_gene: TRBV9
CDR3aa: CASSTGLAVTDTQYF
CDR3nt: TGTGCCAGCAGCACGGGACTAGCGGTGACAGATACGCAGTATTTT

d_gene: .
abundance: .
j_gene: TRBJ2-3
v_gene: TRBV19
CDR3aa: CASSIGIMATIDTDTQYF
CDR3nt: TGTGCCAGTAGTATCGGTATTATGGCGACAATAGACACAGATACGCAGTATTTT

d_gene: .
abundance: .
j_gene: TRBJ2-7
v_gene: TRBV7-2
CDR3aa: CASSRGPLEQYF
CDR3nt: TGTGCCAGCAGTAGGGGACCACTGGAGCAGTACTTC

d_gene: TRBD2
abundance: .
j_gene: TRBJ2-1
v_gene: TRBV9
CDR3aa: CASSVPLAETNEQFF
CDR3nt: TGTGCCAGCAGCGTACCACTAGCGGAGACCAATGAGCAGTTCTTC

d_gene: TRBD1
abundance: few
j_gene: TRBJ1-2
v_gene: TRBV29-1
CDR3aa: CSVRTGGGYGYTF
CDR3nt: TGCAGCGTGCGGACAGGGGGAGGCTATGGCTACACCTTC

d_gene: .
abundance: .
j_gene: TRBJ2-6
v_gene: TRBV29-1
CDR3aa: CSVVRANVLTF
CDR3nt: TGCAGCGTTGTTCGGGCCAACGTCCTGACTTTC

d_gene: TRBD2
abundance: .
j_gene: TRBJ2-3
v_gene: TRBV5-4
CDR3aa: CASSLALGTSGSDTQYF
CDR3nt: TGTGCCAGCAGCTTGGCCTTAGGGACTAGCGGATCAGATACGCAGTATTTT

d_gene: TRBD1
abundance: .
j_gene: TRBJ1-5
v_gene: TRBV19
CDR3aa: CASSAGQGNWPQHF
CDR3nt: TGTGCCAGTAGTGCCGGACAGGGAAACTGGCCCCAGCATTTT

d_gene: .
abundance: .
j_gene: TRBJ1-1
v_gene: TRBV29-1
CDR3aa: CSAYREWGTEAFF
CDR3nt: TGCAGCGCCTACAGGGAATGGGGCACTGAAGCTTTCTTT

d_gene: TRBD2
abundance: few
j_gene: TRBJ2-1
v_gene: TRBV9
CDR3aa: CASSSRLADDNEQFF
CDR3nt: TGTGCCAGCAGCTCCCGACTAGCGGACGACAATGAGCAGTTCTTC

d_gene: .
abundance: few
j_gene: TRBJ2-4
v_gene: TRBV21-1
CDR3aa: CASSFEKNIQYF
CDR3nt: TGTGCCAGTTCCTTTGAGAAAAACATTCAGTACTTC

d_gene: TRBD2
abundance: .
j_gene: TRBJ2-5
v_gene: TRBV29-1
CDR3aa: CSVGLAERETQYF
CDR3nt: TGCAGCGTTGGACTAGCGGAGAGGGAGACCCAGTACTTC

d_gene: .
abundance: .
j_gene: TRBJ2-7
v_gene: TRBV27
CDR3aa: CASSLGAGASYEQYF
CDR3nt: TGTGCCAGCAGTTTGGGGGCGGGAGCCTCCTACGAGCAGTACTTC

d_gene: TRBD2
abundance: .
j_gene: TRBJ2-2
v_gene: TRBV29-1
CDR3aa: CSVGYGRTGELFF
CDR3nt: TGCAGCGTTGGTTACGGGAGGACCGGGGAGCTGTTTTTT

d_gene: TRBD1
abundance: .
j_gene: TRBJ1-5
v_gene: TRBV29-1
CDR3aa: CSVGGGDSYQPQHF
CDR3nt: TGCAGCGTTGGTGGGGGGGACAGTTATCAGCCCCAGCATTTT

d_gene: .
abundance: .
j_gene: TRBJ1-2
v_gene: TRBV5-8
CDR3aa: CASSVRPAPSYTF
CDR3nt: TGTGCCAGCAGCGTGAGACCGGCCCCGAGCTACACCTTC

d_gene: TRBD2
abundance: .
j_gene: TRBJ2-7
v_gene: TRBV29-1
CDR3aa: CSVRGLTGGAFYEQYF
CDR3nt: TGCAGCGTTCGTGGTTTGACGGGGGGAGCATTCTACGAGCAGTACTTC

d_gene: .
abundance: few
j_gene: TRBJ2-7
v_gene: TRBV6-5
CDR3aa: CASSYRSSYEQYF
CDR3nt: TGTGCCAGCAGTTACCGTAGCTCCTACGAGCAGTACTTC

d_gene: TRBD2
abundance: .
j_gene: TRBJ2-1
v_gene: TRBV29-1
CDR3aa: CSGPLAGDYNEQFF
CDR3nt: TGCAGCGGACCCCTAGCGGGAGATTACAATGAGCAGTTCTTC

d_gene: .
abundance: few
j_gene: TRBJ2-7
v_gene: TRBV4-1
CDR3aa: CASSPGMGAAYEQYF
CDR3nt: TGCGCCAGCAGCCCAGGCATGGGGGCAGCCTACGAGCAGTACTTC

d_gene: TRBD1
abundance: few
j_gene: TRBJ2-5
v_gene: TRBV4-3
CDR3aa: CASSQEGTGYQETQYF
CDR3nt: TGCGCCAGCAGCCAAGAGGGGACAGGTTACCAAGAGACCCAGTACTTC

d_gene: .
abundance: .
j_gene: TRBJ2-7
v_gene: TRBV2
CDR3aa: CASMGGLSYEQYF
CDR3nt: TGTGCCAGCATGGGCGGCCTCTCCTACGAGCAGTACTTC

d_gene: .
abundance: large
j_gene: TRBJ2-1
v_gene: TRBV19
CDR3aa: CASSIFGEDNEQFF
CDR3nt: TGTGCCAGTAGTATATTCGGTGAGGACAATGAGCAGTTCTTC

d_gene: .
abundance: .
j_gene: TRBJ2-6
v_gene: TRBV29-1
CDR3aa: CSVPGYVSGANVLTF
CDR3nt: TGCAGCGTTCCAGGGTACGTCTCTGGGGCCAACGTCCTGACTTTC

d_gene: TRBD2
abundance: .
j_gene: TRBJ2-7
v_gene: TRBV9
CDR3aa: CASSLGTSGVYEQYF
CDR3nt: TGTGCCAGCAGCCTAGGGACTAGCGGGGTATACGAGCAGTACTTC

d_gene: TRBD2
abundance: .
j_gene: TRBJ2-1
v_gene: TRBV29-1
CDR3aa: CSVEGLASRNEQFF
CDR3nt: TGCAGCGTAGAGGGACTAGCGAGCCGCAATGAGCAGTTCTTC

d_gene: .
abundance: .
j_gene: TRBJ1-5
v_gene: TRBV2
CDR3aa: CASSEHAREDQPQHF
CDR3nt: TGTGCCAGCAGTGAGCACGCCCGGGAGGATCAGCCCCAGCATTTT

d_gene: .
abundance: once
j_gene: TRBJ1-5
v_gene: TRBV30
CDR3aa: CAWSVDGGSNQPQHF
CDR3nt: TGTGCCTGGAGTGTTGATGGGGGAAGCAATCAGCCCCAGCATTTT

d_gene: .
abundance: few
j_gene: TRBJ2-7
v_gene: TRBV6-6
CDR3aa: CASSSLGGYEQYF
CDR3nt: TGTGCCAGCAGTTCCCTGGGGGGATACGAGCAGTACTTC

d_gene: TRBD1
abundance: .
j_gene: TRBJ2-7
v_gene: TRBV7-9
CDR3aa: CASSFGQDYEQYF
CDR3nt: TGTGCCAGCAGCTTCGGACAGGACTACGAGCAGTACTTC

d_gene: TRBD1
abundance: once
j_gene: TRBJ2-1
v_gene: TRBV27
CDR3aa: CATTDREGNEQFF
CDR3nt: TGTGCCACAACGGACAGGGAAGGCAATGAGCAGTTCTTC